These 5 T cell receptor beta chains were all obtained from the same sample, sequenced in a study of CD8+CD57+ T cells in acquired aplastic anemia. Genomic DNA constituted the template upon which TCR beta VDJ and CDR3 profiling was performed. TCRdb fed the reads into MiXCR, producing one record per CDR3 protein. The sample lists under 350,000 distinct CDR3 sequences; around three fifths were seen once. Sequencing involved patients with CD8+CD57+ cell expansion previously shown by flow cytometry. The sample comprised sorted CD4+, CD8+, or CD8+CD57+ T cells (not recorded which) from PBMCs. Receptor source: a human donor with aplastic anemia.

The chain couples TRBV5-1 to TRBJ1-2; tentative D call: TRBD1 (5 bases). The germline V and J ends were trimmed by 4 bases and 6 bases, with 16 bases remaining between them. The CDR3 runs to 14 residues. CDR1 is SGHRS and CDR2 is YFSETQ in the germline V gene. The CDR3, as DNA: TGCGCCAGCAGCCCGGAGGTGTCGGGGGATGGCTACACCTTC. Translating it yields CASSPEVSGDGYTF. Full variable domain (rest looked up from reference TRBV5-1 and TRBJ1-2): KAGVTQTPRYLIKTRGQQVTLSCSPISGHRSVSWYQQTPGQGLQFLFEYFSETQRNKGNFPGRFSGRQFSNSRSEMNVSTLELGDSALYLCASSPEVSGDGYTFGSGTRLTVV.

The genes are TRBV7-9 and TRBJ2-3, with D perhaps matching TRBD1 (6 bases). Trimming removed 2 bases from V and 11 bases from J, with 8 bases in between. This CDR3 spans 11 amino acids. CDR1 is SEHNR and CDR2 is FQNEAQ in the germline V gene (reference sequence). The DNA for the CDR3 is TGTGCCAGCAGCTTAATCAGGGGGCAGTATTTT. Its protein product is CASSLIRGQYF.

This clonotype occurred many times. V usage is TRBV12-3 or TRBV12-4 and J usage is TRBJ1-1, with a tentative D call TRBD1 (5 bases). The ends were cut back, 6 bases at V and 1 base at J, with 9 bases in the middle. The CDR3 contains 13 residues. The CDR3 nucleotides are TGTGCCAGCAGCTCGGGGACGAACACTGAAGCTTTCTTT. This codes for CASSSGTNTEAFF.

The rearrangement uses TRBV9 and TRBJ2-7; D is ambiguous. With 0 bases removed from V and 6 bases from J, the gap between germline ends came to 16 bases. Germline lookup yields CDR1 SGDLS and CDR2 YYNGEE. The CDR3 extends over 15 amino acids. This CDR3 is CASSVGHPDLAEQYF. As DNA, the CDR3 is TGTGCCAGCAGCGTAGGGCATCCTGACCTCGCCGAGCAGTACTTC.

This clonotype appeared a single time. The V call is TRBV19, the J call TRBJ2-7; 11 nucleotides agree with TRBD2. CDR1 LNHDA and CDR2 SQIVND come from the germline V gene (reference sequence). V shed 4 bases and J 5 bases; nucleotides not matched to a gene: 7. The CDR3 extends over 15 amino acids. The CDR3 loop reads CASSTLAGGPDEQYF. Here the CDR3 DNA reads TGTGCCAGTAGTACCTTAGCGGGGGGGCCGGACGAGCAGTACTTC.